Below, one TCR beta chain is given with its context. The sample belongs to a study of T cells after yellow fever vaccination. Germline V lookup: CDR1 DFQATT, CDR2 SNEGSKA (reference sequence). The V and J ends lost 1 base and 1 base respectively, with 8 bases between them. The CDR3 runs to 14 residues. For TCR, cDNA came from 5'RACE template switching, which added a universal primer site and UMIs. A single record per CDR3 protein comes from TCRdb applying MiXCR to the 5' RACE reads. This table has approximately 450,000 distinct CDR3 sequences, about 19% appearing once. The chain links TRBV20-1 to TRBJ2-4, with D perhaps TRBD1 (5 bases). Specimen: PBMCs, collected before the yellow fever booster vaccination. The receptor comes from a man in his late teens or twenties who received the YFV17D yellow fever vaccine. This chain's CDR3 is CSARVPGAKNIQYF. The CDR3 DNA follows: TGCAGTGCTAGAGTTCCAGGGGCCAAAAACATTCAGTACTTC.